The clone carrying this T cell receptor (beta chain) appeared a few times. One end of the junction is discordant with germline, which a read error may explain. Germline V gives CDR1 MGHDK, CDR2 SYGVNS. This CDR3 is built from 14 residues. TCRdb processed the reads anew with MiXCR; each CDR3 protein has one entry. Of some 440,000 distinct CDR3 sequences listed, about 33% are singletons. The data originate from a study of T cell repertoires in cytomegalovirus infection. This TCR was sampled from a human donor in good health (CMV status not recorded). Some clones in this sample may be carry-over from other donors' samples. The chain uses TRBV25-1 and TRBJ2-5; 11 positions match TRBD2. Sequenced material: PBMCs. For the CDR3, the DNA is TGTGCCAGCAGTGAAGATACTAGCGGGGGACCCCCAGACTTC. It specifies CASSEDTSGGPPDF.